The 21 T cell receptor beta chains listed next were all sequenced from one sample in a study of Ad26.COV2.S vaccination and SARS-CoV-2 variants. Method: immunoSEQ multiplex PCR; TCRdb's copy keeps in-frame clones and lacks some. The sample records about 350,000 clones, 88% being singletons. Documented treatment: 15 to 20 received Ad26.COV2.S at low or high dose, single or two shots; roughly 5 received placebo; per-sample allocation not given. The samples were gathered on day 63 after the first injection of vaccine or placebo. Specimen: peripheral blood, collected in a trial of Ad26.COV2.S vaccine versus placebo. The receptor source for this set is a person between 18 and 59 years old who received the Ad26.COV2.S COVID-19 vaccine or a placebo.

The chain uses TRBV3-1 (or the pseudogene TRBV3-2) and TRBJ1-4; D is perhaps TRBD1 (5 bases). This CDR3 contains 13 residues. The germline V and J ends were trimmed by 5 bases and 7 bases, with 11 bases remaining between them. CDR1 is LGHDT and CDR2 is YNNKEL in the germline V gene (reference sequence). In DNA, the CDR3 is TGTGCCAGCAGCTATCGGGGGGGTGAAAAACTGTTTTTT. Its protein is CASSYRGGEKLFF.

CDR3 region: CSVEAPRGGASSEAFF. The CDR3 DNA sequence: TGCAGCGTTGAAGCCCCCCGGGGGGGGGCTAGTTCTGAAGCTTTCTTT. The chain has TRBV29-1 and TRBJ1-1, with D maybe TRBD1 (6 bases). The CDR3 sequence is 16 residues long. The V end lost 1 base, the J end lost 6 bases, and 21 bases lay between the germline ends. Germline CDR1 is SQVTM and CDR2 is ANQGSEA.

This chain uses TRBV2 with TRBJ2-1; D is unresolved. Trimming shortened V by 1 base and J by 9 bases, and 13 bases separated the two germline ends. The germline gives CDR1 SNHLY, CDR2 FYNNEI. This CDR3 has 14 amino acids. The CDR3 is CASSEEVKGFEQFF. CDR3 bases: TGTGCCAGCAGTGAAGAGGTTAAGGGCTTTGAGCAGTTCTTC.

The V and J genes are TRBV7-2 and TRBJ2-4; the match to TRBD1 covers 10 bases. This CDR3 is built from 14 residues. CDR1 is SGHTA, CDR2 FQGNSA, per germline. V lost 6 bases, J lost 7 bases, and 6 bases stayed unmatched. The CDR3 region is CASREGGQGNIQYF. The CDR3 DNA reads TGTGCCAGCAGGGAAGGGGGACAGGGGAACATTCAGTACTTC.

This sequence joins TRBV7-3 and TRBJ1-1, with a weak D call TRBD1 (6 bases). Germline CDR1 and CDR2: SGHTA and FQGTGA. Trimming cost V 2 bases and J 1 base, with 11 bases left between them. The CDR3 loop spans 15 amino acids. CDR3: CASSLLGGPNTEAFF. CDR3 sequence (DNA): TGTGCCAGCAGCTTATTGGGGGGCCCGAACACTGAAGCTTTCTTT.

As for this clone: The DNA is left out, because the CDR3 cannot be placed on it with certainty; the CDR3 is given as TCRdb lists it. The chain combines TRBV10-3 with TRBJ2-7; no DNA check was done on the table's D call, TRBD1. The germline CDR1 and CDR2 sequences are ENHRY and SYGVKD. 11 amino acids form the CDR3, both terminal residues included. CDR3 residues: CAVGPGTESYF.

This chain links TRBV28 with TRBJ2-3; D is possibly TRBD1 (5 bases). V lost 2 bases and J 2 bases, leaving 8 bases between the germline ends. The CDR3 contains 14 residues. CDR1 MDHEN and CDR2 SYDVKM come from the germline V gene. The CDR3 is CASSLAGFTDTQYF. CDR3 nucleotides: TGTGCCAGCAGTTTAGCAGGGTTCACAGATACGCAGTATTTT.

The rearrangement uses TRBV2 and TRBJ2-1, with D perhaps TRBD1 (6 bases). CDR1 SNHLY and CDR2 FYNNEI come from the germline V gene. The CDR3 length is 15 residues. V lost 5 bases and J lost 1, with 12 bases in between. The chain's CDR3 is CASSRAGESYNEQFF. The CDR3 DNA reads TGTGCCAGCAGTAGGGCAGGGGAATCCTACAATGAGCAGTTCTTC. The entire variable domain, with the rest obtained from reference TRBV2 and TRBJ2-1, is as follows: EPEVTQTPSHQVTQMGQEVILRCVPISNHLYFYWYRQILGQKVEFLVSFYNNEISEKSEIFDDQFSVERPDGSNFTLKIRSTKLEDSAMYFCASSRAGESYNEQFFGPGTRLTVL.

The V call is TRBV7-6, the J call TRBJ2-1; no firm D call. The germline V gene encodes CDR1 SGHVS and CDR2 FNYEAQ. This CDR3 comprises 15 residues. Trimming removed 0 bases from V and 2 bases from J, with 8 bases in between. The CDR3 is CASSLARSPYNEQFF. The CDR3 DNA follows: TGTGCCAGCAGCTTAGCGAGAAGCCCCTACAATGAGCAGTTCTTC.

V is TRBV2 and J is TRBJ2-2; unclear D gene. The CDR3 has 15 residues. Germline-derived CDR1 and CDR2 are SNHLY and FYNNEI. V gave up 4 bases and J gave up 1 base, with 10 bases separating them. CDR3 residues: CASSGVGMNTGELFF. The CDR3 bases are TGTGCCAGCAGTGGTGTGGGTATGAACACCGGGGAGCTGTTTTTT.

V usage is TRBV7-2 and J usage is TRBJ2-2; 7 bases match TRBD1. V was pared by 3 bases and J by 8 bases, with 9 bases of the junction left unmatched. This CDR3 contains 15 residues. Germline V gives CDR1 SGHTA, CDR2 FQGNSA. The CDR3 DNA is TGTGCCAGCAGCTTCAGGACAGGTGGAATGGGGGAGCTGTTTTTT. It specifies CASSFRTGGMGELFF.

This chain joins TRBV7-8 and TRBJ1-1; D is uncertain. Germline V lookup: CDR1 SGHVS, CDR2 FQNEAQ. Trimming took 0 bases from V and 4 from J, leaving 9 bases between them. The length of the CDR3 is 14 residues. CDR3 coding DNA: TGTGCCAGCAGCTTAGCTTCTAAGGGCACTGAAGCTTTCTTT. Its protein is CASSLASKGTEAFF.

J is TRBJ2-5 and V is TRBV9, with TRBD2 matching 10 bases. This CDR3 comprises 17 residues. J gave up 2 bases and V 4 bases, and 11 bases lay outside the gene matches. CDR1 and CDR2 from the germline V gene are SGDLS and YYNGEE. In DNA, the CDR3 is TGTGCCAGCAGCCCCCGAGGTAGCGGGAGGACGCAAGAGACCCAGTACTTC. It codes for CASSPRGSGRTQETQYF.

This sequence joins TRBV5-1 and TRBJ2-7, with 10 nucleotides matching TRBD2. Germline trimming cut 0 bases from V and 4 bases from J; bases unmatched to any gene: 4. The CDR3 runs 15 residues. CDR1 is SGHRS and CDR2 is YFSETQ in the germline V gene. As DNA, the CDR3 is TGCGCCAGCAGCTTGGGGGCTAGCGGGAGATACGAGCAGTACTTC. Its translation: CASSLGASGRYEQYF.

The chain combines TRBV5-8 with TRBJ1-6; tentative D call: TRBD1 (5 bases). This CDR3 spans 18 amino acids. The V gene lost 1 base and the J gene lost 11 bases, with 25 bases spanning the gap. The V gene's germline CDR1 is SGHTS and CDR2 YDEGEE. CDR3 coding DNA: TGTGCCAGCAGCTTGACCATTGGGGGGGGGTATCAGAATGCACCCCTCCACTTT. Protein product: CASSLTIGGGYQNAPLHF. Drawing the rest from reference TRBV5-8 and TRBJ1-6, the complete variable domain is EAGVTQSPTHLIKTRGQQATLRCSPISGHTSVYWYQQALGLGLQFLLWYDEGEERNRGNFPPRFSGRQFPNYSSELNVNALELEDSALYLCASSLTIGGGYQNAPLHFGNGTRLTVT.

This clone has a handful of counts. In nucleotides, the CDR3 is TGTGCCAGCAGGGTTACTACAGGGGGGAGTCCCCCTTCACCCCTCCACTTT. Its translation: CASRVTTGGSPPSPLHF. The chain joins TRBV2 to TRBJ1-6; 8 bases fit TRBD1. The germline V gene has CDR1 SNHLY and CDR2 FYNNEI. The CDR3 spans 17 residues. V was pared by 6 bases and J by 9 bases, with 16 bases of the junction left unmatched.

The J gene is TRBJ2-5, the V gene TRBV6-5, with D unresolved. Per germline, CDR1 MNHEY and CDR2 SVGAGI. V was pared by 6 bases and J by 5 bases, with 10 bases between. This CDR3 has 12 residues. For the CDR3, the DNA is TGTGCCAGCAGCGTCTCGAAGGAGACCCAGTACTTC. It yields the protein CASSVSKETQYF.

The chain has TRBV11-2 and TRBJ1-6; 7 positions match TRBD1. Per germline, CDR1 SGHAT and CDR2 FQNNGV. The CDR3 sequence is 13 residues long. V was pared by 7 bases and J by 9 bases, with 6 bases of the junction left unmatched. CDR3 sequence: CASTPGGGSPLHF. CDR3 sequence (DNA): TGTGCCAGCACCCCAGGGGGGGGTTCACCCCTCCACTTT.

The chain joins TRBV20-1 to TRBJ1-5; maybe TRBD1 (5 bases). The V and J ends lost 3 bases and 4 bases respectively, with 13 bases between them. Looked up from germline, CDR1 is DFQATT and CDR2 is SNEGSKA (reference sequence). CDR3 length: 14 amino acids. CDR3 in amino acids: CSASQGVWNQPQHF. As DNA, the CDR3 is TGCAGTGCTAGTCAAGGGGTATGGAATCAGCCCCAGCATTTT.

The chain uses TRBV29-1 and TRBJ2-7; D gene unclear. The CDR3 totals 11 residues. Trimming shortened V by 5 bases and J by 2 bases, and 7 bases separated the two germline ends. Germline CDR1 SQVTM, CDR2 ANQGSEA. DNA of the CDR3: TGCAGCGTTTTTACGACCTACGAGCAGTACTTC. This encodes CSVFTTYEQYF.

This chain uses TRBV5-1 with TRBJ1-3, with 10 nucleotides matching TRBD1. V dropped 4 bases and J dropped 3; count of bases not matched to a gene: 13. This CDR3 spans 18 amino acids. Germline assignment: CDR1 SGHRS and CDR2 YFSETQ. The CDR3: CASSTGQGSTYFGNTIYF. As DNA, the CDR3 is TGCGCCAGCAGCACGGGACAGGGGTCGACTTACTTTGGAAACACCATATATTTT.